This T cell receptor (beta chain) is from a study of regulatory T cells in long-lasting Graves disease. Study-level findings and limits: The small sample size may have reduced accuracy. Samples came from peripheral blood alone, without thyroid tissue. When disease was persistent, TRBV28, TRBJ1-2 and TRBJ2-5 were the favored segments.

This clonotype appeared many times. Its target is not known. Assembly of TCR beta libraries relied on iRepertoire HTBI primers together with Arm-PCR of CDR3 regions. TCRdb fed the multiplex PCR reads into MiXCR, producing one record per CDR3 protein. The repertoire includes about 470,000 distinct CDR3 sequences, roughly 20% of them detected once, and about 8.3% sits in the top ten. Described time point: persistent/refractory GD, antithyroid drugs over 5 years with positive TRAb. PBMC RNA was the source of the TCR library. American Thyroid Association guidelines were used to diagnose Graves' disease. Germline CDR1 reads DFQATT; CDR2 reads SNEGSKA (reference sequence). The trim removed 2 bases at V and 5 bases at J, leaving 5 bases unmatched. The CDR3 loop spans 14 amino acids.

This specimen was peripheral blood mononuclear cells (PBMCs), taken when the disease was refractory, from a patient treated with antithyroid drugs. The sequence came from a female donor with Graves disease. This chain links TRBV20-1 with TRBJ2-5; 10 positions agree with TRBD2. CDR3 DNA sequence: TGCAGTGCTAGATCTAGCGGGAGTGGGGAGACCCAGTACTTC. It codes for CSARSSGSGETQYF.